One sample yielded the 25 T cell receptor beta chains listed below, sequenced in a study of blood T cell repertoires in COVID-19. Sequencing was performed with immunoSEQ multiplex PCR; in TCRdb, only in-frame clones are kept and a portion is missing. The sample contains 120,000 to 150,000 clones, roughly 90% of which appear only once. The sample was PBMCs or T cells enriched from blood (not recorded which). These receptors were obtained from a woman in her 30s with acute COVID-19.

The J gene is TRBJ1-3, the V gene TRBV5-1; D gene ambiguous. V dropped 0 bases and J dropped 0 bases, with 10 bases sitting between them. The length of the CDR3 is 16 residues. CDR1 and CDR2 (germline): SGHRS, YFSETQ. The CDR3, as DNA: TGCGCCAGCAGCTTGGGGTATGGGAGCTCTGGAAACACCATATATTTT. Protein product: CASSLGYGSSGNTIYF. Full variable domain (remainder filled in from reference TRBV5-1 and TRBJ1-3): KAGVTQTPRYLIKTRGQQVTLSCSPISGHRSVSWYQQTPGQGLQFLFEYFSETQRNKGNFPGRFSGRQFSNSRSEMNVSTLELGDSALYLCASSLGYGSSGNTIYFGEGSWLTVV.

This chain joins TRBV5-6 and TRBJ1-1; D gene unclear. V gave up 7 bases and J gave up 5 bases, with 12 bases separating them. This CDR3 is built from 12 residues. Germline CDR1 SGHDT, CDR2 YYEEEE. The CDR3: CASQLVGTEAFF. As DNA, the CDR3 is TGTGCCAGCCAATTAGTCGGTACTGAAGCTTTCTTT.

The chain links TRBV3-1 (or the pseudogene TRBV3-2) to TRBJ2-7; 8 positions match TRBD1. The CDR3 runs to 15 residues. V lost 6 bases to trimming and J lost 1 base; unmatched junction nucleotides: 8. Germline V CDR1 and CDR2: LGHDT, YNNKEL (reference sequence). CDR3 sequence: CASSNGQGASYEQYF. DNA of the CDR3: TGTGCCAGCAGTAATGGACAGGGAGCTTCCTACGAGCAGTACTTC.

V usage is TRBV25-1 and J usage is TRBJ1-4, with 10 bases that match TRBD1. The CDR3 has 18 amino acids. V dropped 7 bases and J dropped 7; count of bases not matched to a gene: 18. Germline V gives CDR1 MGHDK, CDR2 SYGVNS. The CDR3 coding sequence is TGTGCCAGCACTCGGGGAATCGGGACAGGGGACCGGGGTGAAAAACTGTTTTTT. As protein: CASTRGIGTGDRGEKLFF.

The chain employs TRBV7-8 and TRBJ2-7, with TRBD2 as a possible D gene (6 bases). The CDR3 runs to 13 residues. With 2 bases removed from V and 6 bases from J, the gap between germline ends came to 11 bases. The V gene's germline CDR1 is SGHVS and CDR2 FQNEAQ. The CDR3 nucleotides read TGTGCCAGCAGCTTATCACGGGAGATCGAGCAGTACTTC. Translating it yields CASSLSREIEQYF.

V is TRBV28 and J is TRBJ1-4; 9 bases are a match to TRBD1. This CDR3 spans 16 amino acids. The V gene end was trimmed by 2 bases and the J gene end by 7 bases; junction bases not matched to a gene: 8. Germline V CDR1 and CDR2: MDHEN, SYDVKM. CDR3 residues: CASSLGGTGGLEKLFF. The CDR3 region has the DNA TGTGCCAGCAGTTTAGGAGGCACAGGGGGCCTTGAAAAACTGTTTTTT.

The genes are TRBV6-4 and TRBJ2-3; D remains ambiguous. This CDR3 spans 13 amino acids. V gave up 2 bases and J gave up 6 bases, with 9 bases separating them. CDR1 and CDR2 from the germline V gene are MRHNA and SNTAGT. The DNA for the CDR3 is TGTGCCAGCAGTGACGGGCGAGTCGATACGCAGTATTTT. It encodes CASSDGRVDTQYF.

The chain couples TRBV5-1 to TRBJ1-2; no firm D call. Deletions cut 1 base from V and 0 bases from J, with 10 bases between. The CDR3 length is 15 residues. Germline V gene sequence: CDR1 SGHRS, CDR2 YFSETQ. The CDR3 loop reads CASSLSDSANYGYTF. The CDR3, as DNA: TGCGCCAGCAGCTTGTCGGACTCAGCTAACTATGGCTACACCTTC.

The chain joins TRBV6-2 or TRBV6-3 to TRBJ2-2; D perhaps matches TRBD2 (6 bases). The V gene's germline CDR1 is MNHEY and CDR2 SVGEGT. This CDR3 spans 18 amino acids. The V and J ends lost 0 bases and 0 bases respectively, with 14 bases between them. CDR3: CASSYSMVGGTNTGELFF. DNA for the CDR3: TGTGCCAGCAGTTACTCGATGGTTGGGGGGACGAACACCGGGGAGCTGTTTTTT.

This chain joins TRBV5-1 and TRBJ1-3; 7 bases are shared with TRBD1. CDR1 SGHRS and CDR2 YFSETQ come from the germline V gene. The junction had 6 bases not matched to a gene; V was cut back by 0 bases and J by 0 bases. This CDR3 has 17 amino acids. The chain's CDR3 is CASSLGPGQSSGNTIYF. For the CDR3, the DNA is TGCGCCAGCAGCTTGGGACCGGGACAGAGCTCTGGAAACACCATATATTTT.

The chain joins TRBV11-2 to TRBJ2-1; D uncertain. This CDR3 contains 15 residues. Germline V gene sequence: CDR1 SGHAT, CDR2 FQNNGV. The V and J ends lost 1 base and 5 bases respectively, with 12 bases between them. The CDR3 loop reads CASSLGAKRNNEQFF. The CDR3 DNA is TGTGCCAGCAGCTTAGGTGCGAAGAGAAACAATGAGCAGTTCTTC.

J is TRBJ1-3 and V is TRBV19, with D possibly TRBD1 on 5 matching bases. The ends were cut back, 10 bases at V and 0 bases at J, with 13 bases in the middle. CDR3 length equals 14 residues. Germline assignment: CDR1 LNHDA and CDR2 SQIVND (reference sequence). CDR3 in amino acids: CATHGQFSGNTIYF. The CDR3 DNA reads TGTGCCACGCACGGACAATTCTCTGGAAACACCATATATTTT.

This chain joins TRBV29-1 and TRBJ2-7; TRBD2 agrees at 12 bases. The V segment lost 1 base and the J segment 7 bases; nucleotides outside the gene matches: 11. This CDR3 comprises 16 residues. Germline CDR1 SQVTM, CDR2 ANQGSEA. CDR3 DNA sequence: TGCAGCGTTGAAGGCGTCGGGGGGCTAGCGGGAGGGGAGCAGTACTTC. It yields the protein CSVEGVGGLAGGEQYF.

The V gene is TRBV9, the J gene TRBJ2-1; the match to TRBD2 covers 11 bases. Germline V gene data show CDR1 as SGDLS and CDR2 as YYNGEE. CDR3 size: 14 residues. The junction had 4 bases not matched to a gene; V was cut back by 3 bases and J by 8 bases. The CDR3 loop reads CASSGGLAEYEQFF. The CDR3 DNA reads as TGTGCCAGCAGCGGGGGACTAGCGGAGTATGAGCAGTTCTTC.

In DNA form, the CDR3 reads TGTGCCAGCGGACAGGTGGGGGAGACCCAGTACTTC. This codes for CASGQVGETQYF. The rearrangement links TRBV28 to TRBJ2-5; 7 nucleotides line up with TRBD1. CDR3 length equals 12 residues. V lost 8 bases, J lost 5 bases, and 5 bases stayed unmatched. CDR1 and CDR2 (germline): MDHEN, SYDVKM.

This clone was seen a few times. The chain has TRBV28 and TRBJ1-5; 7 bases align to TRBD1. The V gene's germline CDR1 is MDHEN and CDR2 SYDVKM. With V trimmed by 8 bases and J by 6 bases, 4 bases remained unmatched. CDR3 length equals 12 residues. The CDR3, as DNA: TGTGCCAGCCATACAGGGGCTCAGCCCCAGCATTTT. This codes for CASHTGAQPQHF.

The V and J genes are TRBV3-1 (or the pseudogene TRBV3-2) and TRBJ2-2; a weak D match, TRBD2 (7 bases). The V end lost 3 bases, the J end lost 1 base, and 9 bases lay between the germline ends. This CDR3 is 15 amino acids long. The germline V gene has CDR1 LGHDT and CDR2 YNNKEL (reference sequence). CDR3 sequence: CASSQGGGNTGELFF. CDR3 nucleotide sequence: TGTGCCAGCAGCCAGGGAGGGGGGAACACCGGGGAGCTGTTTTTT.

This clone was seen once. The rearrangement joins TRBV24-1 to TRBJ2-4, with D perhaps TRBD2 (7 bases). The ends were cut back, 4 bases at V and 3 bases at J, with 9 bases in the middle. The CDR3 extends over 14 amino acids. Per the germline V gene, CDR1 is KGHDR and CDR2 is SFDVKD. CDR3 DNA sequence: TGTGCCACCAGTGAGGGGGGGCTCAAAAACATTCAGTACTTC. Amino acids: CATSEGGLKNIQYF.

The CDR3 bases are TGTGCCAGCAGTTCTAGCCGAACCTTCTACAATGAGCAGTTCTTC. This translates into CASSSSRTFYNEQFF. This chain uses TRBV25-1 with TRBJ2-1, with D possibly TRBD2 on 5 matching bases. The germline V and J ends were trimmed by 5 bases and 3 bases, with 14 bases remaining between them. The CDR3 has 15 amino acids. Germline V gene sequence: CDR1 MGHDK, CDR2 SYGVNS.

The chain combines TRBV6-5 with TRBJ1-4; maybe TRBD1 (6 bases). Germline V gene data show CDR1 as MNHEY and CDR2 as SVGAGI. This CDR3 comprises 13 residues. The V and J ends lost 6 bases and 7 bases respectively, with 12 bases between them. The CDR3: CASSKQGAEKLFF. In DNA form, the CDR3 reads TGTGCCAGCAGCAAACAGGGAGCTGAAAAACTGTTTTTT.

The V and J genes are TRBV4-3 and TRBJ2-5, with D maybe TRBD2 (6 bases). Germline V gives CDR1 LGHNA, CDR2 YSLEER. V lost 0 bases, J lost 7 bases, and 15 bases lay in between. The CDR3 length is 15 residues. The CDR3, as DNA: TGCGCCAGCAGCCAAGAGGACGGCGGGAAGGTGACCCAGTACTTC. It codes for CASSQEDGGKVTQYF.

This clone came up once. The chain carries TRBV7-3 and TRBJ1-3; the match to TRBD1 covers 8 bases. CDR3 length: 16 amino acids. V was clipped by 5 bases and J by 0 bases; unmatched bases: 6. The germline V gene encodes CDR1 SGHTA and CDR2 FQGTGA. The CDR3 region is CASSPTGAFSGNTIYF. CDR3 DNA: TGTGCCAGCAGCCCGACAGGGGCCTTCTCTGGAAACACCATATATTTT. Full variable domain (rest looked up from reference TRBV7-3 and TRBJ1-3): GAGVSQTPSNKVTEKGKYVELRCDPISGHTALYWYRQSLGQGPEFLIYFQGTGAADDSGLPNDRFFAVRPEGSVSTLKIQRTERGDSAVYLCASSPTGAFSGNTIYFGEGSWLTVV.

The chain couples TRBV19 to TRBJ2-1; 8 positions match TRBD2. Germline lookup yields CDR1 LNHDA and CDR2 SQIVND (reference sequence). V was pared by 1 base and J by 10 bases, with 3 bases of the junction left unmatched. The CDR3 runs to 13 residues. The CDR3 is CASSIAGGAEQFF. The CDR3 DNA follows: TGTGCCAGTAGTATAGCGGGGGGGGCCGAGCAGTTCTTC.

The chain combines TRBV25-1 with TRBJ1-4; 10 bases align to TRBD1. The CDR3 is made up of 15 amino acids. J gave up 5 bases and V 6 bases, and 6 bases lay outside the gene matches. Germline CDR1 MGHDK, CDR2 SYGVNS. The DNA of the CDR3 is TGTGCCAGCAGACGGGACAGGGGCCCAAATGAAAAACTGTTTTTT. Its translation: CASRRDRGPNEKLFF.

The table lists this clone with many counts. The chain carries TRBV2 and TRBJ1-2; D perhaps matches TRBD1 (6 bases). V was cut by 1 base and J by 5 bases, with 8 bases left in between. CDR1 SNHLY and CDR2 FYNNEI come from the germline V gene. The CDR3 consists of 13 residues. The CDR3 coding sequence is TGTGCCAGCAGTGAAGATCAGGGGTATGGCTACACCTTC. Translating it yields CASSEDQGYGYTF.